This TCR beta chain was observed in a study of naive and memory T cell subsets. Findings and caveats of the study: From naive to CM, EM and EMRA, diversity decreased and Gini increased. Over 95% of naive TCR sequences appeared only once, unlike memory subsets.

This clonotype was counted many times. Its antigen is unidentified. An equimolar mix of two oligonucleotides served as the beta constant-region primer for TRBC1 and TRBC2. A 12-nucleotide UMI and the SP2 primer were added to the cDNA 3' end by oligonucleotide ligation. TCRdb processed the UMI-ligation and nested PCR reads anew with MiXCR; each CDR3 protein has one entry. Among around 90,000 distinct CDR3 sequences listed, 7% were seen once. The CDR3 loop spans 14 amino acids. V was cut by 2 bases and J by 11 bases, with 16 bases left in between. The germline CDR1 and CDR2 sequences are MNHNY and SVGAGI (reference sequence).

V and J are TRBV6-6 and TRBJ1-5; TRBD1 is a possible D gene (5 bases). Sequencing was performed on central memory CD4+ T cells from blood. This TCR derives from a human donor in good health. The CDR3, as DNA: TGTGCCAGCAGTTACGTCCCCCGCAGAGGGGCCCAGCATTTT. Translated: CASSYVPRRGAQHF.